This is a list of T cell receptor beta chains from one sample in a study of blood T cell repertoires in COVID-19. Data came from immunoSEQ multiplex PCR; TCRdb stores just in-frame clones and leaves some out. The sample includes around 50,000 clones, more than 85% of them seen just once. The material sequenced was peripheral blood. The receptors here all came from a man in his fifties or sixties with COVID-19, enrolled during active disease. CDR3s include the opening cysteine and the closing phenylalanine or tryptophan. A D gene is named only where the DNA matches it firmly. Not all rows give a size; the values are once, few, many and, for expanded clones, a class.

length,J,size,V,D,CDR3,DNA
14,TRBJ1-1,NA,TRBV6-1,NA,CASSEYTGDTEAFF,TGTGCCAGCAGTGAATACACAGGCGACACTGAAGCTTTCTTT
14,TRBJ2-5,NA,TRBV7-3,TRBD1,CASSPTGARETQYF,TGTGCCAGCAGTCCCACAGGGGCAAGAGAGACCCAGTACTTC
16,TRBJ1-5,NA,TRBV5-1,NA,CASSWAGDSPNQPQHF,TGCGCCAGCAGCTGGGCCGGTGACAGTCCCAATCAGCCCCAGCATTTT
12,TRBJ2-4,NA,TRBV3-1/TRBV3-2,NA,CASSQASRGQYF,TGTGCCAGCAGCCAAGCCTCTCGGGGACAGTACTTC
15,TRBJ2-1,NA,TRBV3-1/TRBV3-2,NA,CASSPYQGLGDEQFF,TGTGCCAGCAGTCCGTATCAGGGTCTAGGCGATGAGCAGTTCTTC
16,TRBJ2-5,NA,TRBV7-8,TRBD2,CASSFPGTSGKETQYF,TGTGCCAGCAGCTTCCCCGGGACTAGCGGCAAAGAGACCCAGTACTTC
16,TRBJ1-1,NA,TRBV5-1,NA,CASSLAGGSMNTEAFF,TGCGCCAGCAGCTTGGCCGGGGGAAGCATGAACACTGAAGCTTTCTTT
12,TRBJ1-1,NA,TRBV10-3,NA,CAISESRSEAFF,TGTGCCATCAGTGAGTCACGGAGTGAAGCTTTCTTT
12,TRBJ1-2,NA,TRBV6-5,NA,CASRRPGYGYTF,TGTGCCAGCAGACGACCAGGGTATGGCTACACCTTC
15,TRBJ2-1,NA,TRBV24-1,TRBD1,CATSDPGTGANEQFF,TGTGCCACCAGTGATCCCGGGACAGGGGCCAATGAGCAGTTCTTC
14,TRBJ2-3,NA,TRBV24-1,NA,CATSDSGQTDTQYF,TGTGCCACCAGTGATTCCGGACAGACAGATACGCAGTATTTT
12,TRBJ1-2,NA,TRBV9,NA,CASSSRGYGYTF,TGTGCCAGCAGCTCCAGGGGATATGGCTACACCTTC
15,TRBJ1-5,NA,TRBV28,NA,CASSLKLGGNQPQHF,TGTGCCAGCAGTTTAAAGCTAGGGGGCAATCAGCCCCAGCATTTT
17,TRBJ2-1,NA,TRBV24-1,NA,CATSDRSTGSLGNEQFF,TGTGCCACCAGTGATCGCTCGACAGGATCCCTTGGCAATGAGCAGTTCTTC
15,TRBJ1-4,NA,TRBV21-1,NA,CASSETRQGNEKLFF,TGTGCCAGCAGCGAGACGCGACAGGGTAATGAAAAACTGTTTTTT
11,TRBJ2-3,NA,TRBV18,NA,CASSKGDTQYF,TGTGCCAGCTCAAAGGGGGATACGCAGTATTTT
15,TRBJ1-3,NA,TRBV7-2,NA,CASSSSAGTGNTIYF,TGTGCCAGCAGCTCCTCGGCCGGGACTGGAAACACCATATATTTT
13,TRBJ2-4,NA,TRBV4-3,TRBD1,CASSRLGQDIQYF,TGCGCCAGCAGCCGATTGGGACAGGACATTCAGTACTTC
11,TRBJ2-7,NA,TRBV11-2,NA,CASSSVGEQYF,TGTGCCAGCAGCTCCGTCGGGGAGCAGTACTTC
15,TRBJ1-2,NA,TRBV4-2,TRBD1,CASSRETGVAYGYTF,TGTGCCAGCAGCCGTGAAACAGGGGTGGCCTATGGCTACACCTTC
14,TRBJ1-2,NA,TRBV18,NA,CASSPSGWEDGYTF,TGTGCCAGCTCACCATCCGGGTGGGAGGATGGCTACACCTTC
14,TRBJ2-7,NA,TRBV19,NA,CASSIRQAPYEQYF,TGTGCCAGTAGTATTCGACAGGCGCCCTACGAGCAGTACTTC
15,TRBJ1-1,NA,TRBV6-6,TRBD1,CASSLYDRVYTEAFF,TGTGCCAGCAGTCTTTACGACAGGGTTTACACTGAAGCTTTCTTT
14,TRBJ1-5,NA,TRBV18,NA,CASSRGLSNQPQHF,TGTGCCAGCTCACGAGGGCTGTCTAATCAGCCCCAGCATTTT
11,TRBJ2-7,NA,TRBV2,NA,CASAPVYEQYF,TGTGCCAGCGCGCCGGTCTACGAGCAGTACTTC
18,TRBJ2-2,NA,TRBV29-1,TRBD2,CSVEDLSSGRSGTGELFF,TGCAGCGTTGAAGATCTGTCTAGCGGGAGATCTGGCACCGGGGAGCTGTTTTTT
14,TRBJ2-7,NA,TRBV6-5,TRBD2,CASREVAGTYEQYF,TGTGCCAGTAGGGAGGTAGCGGGGACCTACGAGCAGTACTTC
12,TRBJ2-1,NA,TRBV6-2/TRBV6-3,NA,CASSLRVGEQFF,TGTGCCAGCAGCTTGCGGGTGGGCGAGCAGTTCTTC
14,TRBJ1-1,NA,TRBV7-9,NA,CASSRQAMNTEAFF,TGTGCCAGCAGCCGACAGGCGATGAACACTGAAGCTTTCTTT
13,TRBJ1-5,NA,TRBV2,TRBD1,CASRDRVGQPQHF,TGTGCCAGCAGGGACAGGGTGGGTCAGCCCCAGCATTTT
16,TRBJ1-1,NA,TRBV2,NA,CASSLDHSSENTEAFF,TGTGCCAGCAGTCTAGACCATTCGAGCGAGAACACTGAAGCTTTCTTT
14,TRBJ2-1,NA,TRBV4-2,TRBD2,CASSQEPGGNEQFF,TGTGCCAGCAGCCAAGAACCGGGGGGCAATGAGCAGTTCTTC
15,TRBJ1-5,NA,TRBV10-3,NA,CATGPGEGVNQPQHF,TGTGCCACTGGCCCGGGGGAGGGGGTTAATCAGCCCCAGCATTTT
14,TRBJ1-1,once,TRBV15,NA,CATSRDGGYEEAFF,TGTGCCACCAGCAGAGATGGAGGGTACGAAGAAGCTTTCTTT
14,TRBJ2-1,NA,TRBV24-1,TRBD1,CATSDGTGGRVEFF,TGTGCCACCAGTGACGGGACAGGGGGCAGAGTTGAGTTCTTC
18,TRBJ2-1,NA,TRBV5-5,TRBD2,CASSLDLAGARGYNEQFF,TGTGCCAGCAGCTTGGATCTAGCGGGGGCAAGGGGCTACAATGAGCAGTTCTTC
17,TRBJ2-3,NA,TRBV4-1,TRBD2,CASSQDPSGAYTDTQYF,TGCGCCAGCAGCCAAGATCCTAGCGGGGCCTACACAGATACGCAGTATTTT
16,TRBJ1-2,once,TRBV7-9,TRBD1,CASSLSQGQGNYGYTF,TGTGCCAGCAGCTTATCACAGGGACAGGGAAACTATGGCTACACCTTC
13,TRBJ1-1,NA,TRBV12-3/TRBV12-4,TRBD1,CASQTGTGREAFF,TGTGCCAGCCAAACCGGGACAGGGAGGGAAGCTTTCTTT
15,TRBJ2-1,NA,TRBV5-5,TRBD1,CASSPGTASGGEQFF,TGTGCCAGCAGCCCCGGGACAGCTAGTGGCGGTGAGCAGTTCTTC
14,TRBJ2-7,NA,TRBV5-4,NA,CASSLDYASYEQYF,TGTGCCAGCAGCTTGGACTACGCCTCCTACGAGCAGTACTTC
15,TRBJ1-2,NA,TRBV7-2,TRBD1,CASSFGDRGNYGYTF,TGTGCCAGCAGCTTTGGGGACAGGGGTAACTATGGCTACACCTTC
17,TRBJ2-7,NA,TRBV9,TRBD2,CASSPSKIAGGSYEQYF,TGTGCCAGCAGCCCATCGAAAATAGCGGGGGGCTCCTACGAGCAGTACTTC
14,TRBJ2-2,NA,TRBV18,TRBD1,CASSLRDRAGELFF,TGTGCCAGCTCACTGCGGGACAGGGCCGGGGAGCTGTTTTTT
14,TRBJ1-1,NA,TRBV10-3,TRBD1,CAISEKGANTEAFF,TGTGCCATCAGTGAAAAGGGGGCGAACACTGAAGCTTTCTTT
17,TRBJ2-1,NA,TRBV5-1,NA,CASSLALVGAKYNEQFF,TGCGCCAGCAGCTTGGCCCTCGTGGGGGCGAAATACAATGAGCAGTTCTTC
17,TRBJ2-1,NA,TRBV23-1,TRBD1,CASGRDRGPLGYNEQFF,TGCGCCAGCGGCCGGGACAGGGGGCCACTCGGATACAATGAGCAGTTCTTC
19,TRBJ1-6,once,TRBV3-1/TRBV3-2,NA,CASSRNTDPWTEGGSPLHF,TGTGCCAGCAGCCGCAACACCGACCCGTGGACAGAGGGTGGATCACCCCTCCACTTT
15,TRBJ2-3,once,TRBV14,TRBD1,CASSPLTGLTDTQYF,TGTGCCAGCAGCCCGCTGACAGGGCTAACAGATACGCAGTATTTT
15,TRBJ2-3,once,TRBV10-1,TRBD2,CASSESRGGTGTQYF,TGCGCCAGCAGTGAGTCGCGGGGGGGGACGGGTACGCAGTATTTT
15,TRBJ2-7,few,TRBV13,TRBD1,CASSFDRGFSYEQYF,TGTGCCAGCAGCTTTGACAGGGGATTTTCCTACGAGCAGTACTTC
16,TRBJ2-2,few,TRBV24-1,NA,CATSGKLGLDTGELFF,TGTGCCACCAGTGGCAAACTAGGTTTAGACACCGGGGAGCTGTTTTTT
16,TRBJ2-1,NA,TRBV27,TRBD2,CASSLAVLAGGDEQFF,TGTGCCAGCAGTTTAGCGGTGCTAGCGGGAGGGGATGAGCAGTTCTTC
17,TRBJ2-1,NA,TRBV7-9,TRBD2,CASSFKSGSASYNEQFF,TGTGCCAGCAGCTTTAAGAGCGGGAGTGCCTCCTACAATGAGCAGTTCTTC
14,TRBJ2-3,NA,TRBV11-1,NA,CASTFDRSTDTQYF,TGTGCCAGCACCTTTGACAGGAGCACAGATACGCAGTATTTT
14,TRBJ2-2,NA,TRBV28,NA,CASTSGANTGELFF,TGTGCCAGCACAAGCGGAGCGAACACCGGGGAGCTGTTTTTT
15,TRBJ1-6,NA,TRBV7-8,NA,CASSLAGVIGSPLHF,TGTGCCAGCAGCTTAGCCGGGGTGATCGGTTCACCCCTCCACTTT
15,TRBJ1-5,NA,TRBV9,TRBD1,CASSPGTGSNQPQHF,TGTGCCAGCAGCCCAGGGACAGGTAGCAATCAGCCCCAGCATTTT
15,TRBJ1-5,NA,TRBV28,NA,CASLLSGGSNQPQHF,TGTGCCAGCCTCCTGAGCGGCGGCAGCAATCAGCCCCAGCATTTT